These 22 T cell receptor beta chains originate from one sample sequenced in a study of cytomegalovirus exposure and HLA in healthy donors. Sequencing was performed with immunoSEQ multiplex PCR; in TCRdb, only in-frame clones are kept and a portion is missing. The table shows under 200,000 clones, with 86% occurring only once. The sample comprised PBMCs. The receptors were sampled from a woman aged 25 to 45 in good health and CMV-seronegative.

The chain has TRBV2 and TRBJ2-1; the D gene is possibly TRBD2 (7 bases). Per germline, CDR1 SNHLY and CDR2 FYNNEI. V lost 1 base and J 10 bases, leaving 14 bases between the germline ends. The CDR3 covers 14 residues. The CDR3 spells CASSEVSWGGEQFF. CDR3 in DNA: TGTGCCAGCAGTGAAGTTAGCTGGGGGGGCGAGCAGTTCTTC.

The chain has TRBV4-3 and TRBJ1-3; maybe TRBD1 (5 bases). From germline, CDR1 is LGHNA and CDR2 YSLEER. CDR3 length equals 16 residues. Trimming stripped 4 bases from V and 2 bases from J, with 15 bases between. For the CDR3, the DNA is TGCGCCAGCAGCCCCAGGACGGGGGTAGCTGGAAACACCATATATTTT. Translating gives CASSPRTGVAGNTIYF.

In its sample, this clone was seen a few times. This chain uses TRBV2 with TRBJ1-6, with 10 bases lining up with TRBD1. This CDR3 is 15 amino acids long. Germline lookup yields CDR1 SNHLY and CDR2 FYNNEI. Germline trimming cut 4 bases from V and 7 bases from J; bases unmatched to any gene: 4. The CDR3 loop is CASSGDRGLNSPLHF. CDR3 in DNA: TGTGCCAGCAGTGGAGACAGGGGGCTAAATTCACCCCTCCACTTT.

This clone was seen more than once but under ten times. The chain uses TRBV2 and TRBJ1-5; D gene uncertain. Per germline, CDR1 SNHLY and CDR2 FYNNEI. The CDR3 consists of 13 residues. Between the trimmed V and J ends, which lost 2 bases and 7 bases, there was a span of 9 bases. The CDR3 DNA sequence: TGTGCCAGCAGTGAACGGGAGCGCCAGCCCCAGCATTTT. It translates to CASSERERQPQHF.

The CDR3 sequence is CASSLDPGQGYEQFF. CDR3 DNA sequence: TGTGCCAGCAGCTTAGACCCGGGACAGGGATATGAGCAGTTCTTC. The J gene is TRBJ2-1, the V gene TRBV11-1; 9 bases map to TRBD1. Germline CDR1 and CDR2: SGHAT and FQDESV (reference sequence). The CDR3 has 15 amino acids. The junction had 6 bases not matched to a gene; V was cut back by 1 base and J by 8 bases. Supplemented by reference TRBV11-1 and TRBJ2-1, the full variable domain reads EAEVAQSPRYKITEKSQAVAFWCDPISGHATLYWYRQILGQGPELLVQFQDESVVDDSQLPKDRFSAERLKGVDSTLKIQPAELGDSAMYLCASSLDPGQGYEQFFGPGTRLTVL.

This chain uses TRBV7-2 with TRBJ1-5; 7 bases agree with TRBD1. V was pared by 5 bases and J by 0 bases, with 7 bases of the junction left unmatched. Germline CDR1 is SGHTA and CDR2 is FQGNSA. The CDR3 is 16 residues long. CDR3 amino acids: CASSLTGTDSNQPQHF. The CDR3 nucleotides read TGTGCCAGCAGCCTAACCGGGACAGATAGCAATCAGCCCCAGCATTTT.

This clone has a single count. The rearrangement joins TRBV7-6 to TRBJ2-5; TRBD2 might be the D (7 bases). Germline V gene lookup returns CDR1 SGHVS and CDR2 FNYEAQ. The V end was cut by 4 bases, the J end by 5 bases, with 14 bases between. The CDR3 consists of 14 residues. CDR3 protein: CASSSVKGGETQYF. The CDR3 nucleotides are TGTGCCAGCAGCTCGGTTAAGGGGGGGGAGACCCAGTACTTC.

The genes are TRBV7-9 and TRBJ2-7, with D hard to call. The CDR3 is 15 amino acids. Trimming cost V 1 base and J 2 bases, with 12 bases left between them. Germline V gene sequence: CDR1 SEHNR, CDR2 FQNEAQ (reference sequence). The CDR3 nucleotides read TGTGCCAGCAGCTTAGTTCCCCTAAGACCCTACGAGCAGTACTTC. Its protein product is CASSLVPLRPYEQYF.

The chain uses TRBV19 and TRBJ1-3, with D maybe TRBD1 (6 bases). The CDR3 contains 18 residues. Germline CDR1 and CDR2: LNHDA and SQIVND (reference sequence). V was cut by 7 bases and J by 1 base, with 23 bases left in between. CDR3 DNA: TGTGCCAGTACCACCCGGGGGCTCAGTCTCCCGTCTGGAAACACCATATATTTT. Protein sequence: CASTTRGLSLPSGNTIYF.

This clone was detected only a few times. The chain links TRBV6-1 to TRBJ1-6, with D unresolved. This CDR3 is 13 amino acids long. Germline lookup yields CDR1 MNHNS and CDR2 SASEGT. With 8 bases removed from V and 2 bases from J, the gap between germline ends came to 7 bases. In nucleotides, the CDR3 is TGTGCCAGCCGTTTGACCTATAATTCACCCCTCCACTTT. Amino acids: CASRLTYNSPLHF.

This chain links TRBV6-5 with TRBJ1-6; D is perhaps TRBD1 (5 bases). The germline gives CDR1 MNHEY, CDR2 SVGAGI. This CDR3 is built from 14 residues. Trimming left V 10 bases short and J 3 bases short, with 13 bases between. The CDR3 nucleotides read TGTGCCACAGGGAGAGACAGCTATAATTCACCCCTCCACTTT. Amino acids: CATGRDSYNSPLHF.

The chain couples TRBV27 to TRBJ2-7; D is perhaps TRBD2 (6 bases). Germline loops: CDR1 MNHEY, CDR2 SMNVEV (reference sequence). The CDR3 covers 15 residues. Trimming cost V 0 bases and J 3 bases, with 12 bases left between them. CDR3 residues: CASSLSVGEVYEQYF. CDR3 sequence (DNA): TGTGCCAGCAGTTTATCCGTAGGGGAGGTCTACGAGCAGTACTTC.

There are a few counts of this clone. The chain links TRBV28 to TRBJ1-5, with D unresolved. Germline CDR1 reads MDHEN; CDR2 reads SYDVKM. Trimming removed 6 bases at V and 4 bases at J, with 7 bases between. The CDR3 extends over 12 amino acids. The CDR3 sequence: CASRVVNQPQHF. Here the CDR3 DNA reads TGTGCCAGCAGGGTGGTGAATCAGCCCCAGCATTTT.

CDR3 coding DNA: TGTGCCAGCAGCGCTGATAGGCGGGCTGGAAACACCATATATTTT. This sequence encodes CASSADRRAGNTIYF. The chain links TRBV9 to TRBJ1-3; D is uncertain. The V and J ends lost 3 bases and 2 bases respectively, with 12 bases between them. Germline assignment: CDR1 SGDLS and CDR2 YYNGEE. The CDR3 length is 15 residues.

The chain links TRBV5-4 to TRBJ1-1; TRBD1 matches 7 bases. V was pared by 6 bases and J by 1 base, with 9 bases of the junction left unmatched. Germline lookup yields CDR1 SGHNT and CDR2 YYREEE (reference sequence). This CDR3 is built from 15 residues. The CDR3 loop reads CASTPLTGTNTEAFF. In DNA form, the CDR3 reads TGTGCCAGCACCCCCTTGACAGGGACGAACACTGAAGCTTTCTTT.

The rearrangement uses TRBV6-6 and TRBJ2-5; 7 nucleotides agree with TRBD2. Germline V gene sequence: CDR1 MNHNY, CDR2 SVGAGI (reference sequence). The CDR3 sequence is 15 residues long. Trimming at V came to 2 bases and at J to 2 bases, leaving 5 bases not matched to a gene. CDR3 nucleotides: TGTGCCAGCAGTTACGGGCGGGGGTTACAAGAGACCCAGTACTTC. This codes for CASSYGRGLQETQYF.

The gene calls are TRBV2 and TRBJ2-1, with D unclear. Between the trimmed V and J ends, which lost 6 bases and 0 bases, there was a span of 15 bases. Looked up from germline, CDR1 is SNHLY and CDR2 is FYNNEI. This CDR3 comprises 16 residues. CDR3 region: CASSQTIPSSYNEQFF. The CDR3 region has the DNA TGTGCCAGCAGCCAAACTATCCCGAGCTCCTACAATGAGCAGTTCTTC.

The chain carries TRBV7-3 and TRBJ1-2; perhaps TRBD1 as D (5 bases). There are 13 residues in the CDR3. The germline V gene has CDR1 SGHTA and CDR2 FQGTGA. Trimming took off 4 bases at V and 4 bases at J, with 10 bases between the two ends. CDR3 residues: CASSSGGPYGYTF. Written as DNA, the CDR3 is TGTGCCAGCAGCTCGGGGGGACCCTATGGCTACACCTTC.

The V and J genes are TRBV27 and TRBJ2-1; 10 nucleotides agree with TRBD2. Losses at the gene ends were 5 bases for V and 4 bases for J; bases not matched to a gene: 11. The germline CDR1 and CDR2 sequences are MNHEY and SMNVEV (reference sequence). The CDR3 covers 17 residues. The CDR3 region is CASSPQILAGRYNEQFF. In nucleotides, the CDR3 is TGTGCCAGCAGTCCACAGATACTAGCGGGGCGATACAATGAGCAGTTCTTC.

The chain joins TRBV5-1 to TRBJ2-7; perhaps TRBD1 as D (6 bases). The germline V and J ends were trimmed by 2 bases and 3 bases, with 9 bases remaining between them. Germline CDR1 and CDR2: SGHRS and YFSETQ. This CDR3 comprises 13 residues. The DNA for the CDR3 is TGCGCCAGCAGCTTTACCAGGGGCTACGAGCAGTACTTC. Its protein is CASSFTRGYEQYF.

This clone was seen only once. The chain uses TRBV7-9 and TRBJ2-2; 12 bases fit TRBD1. The CDR3 contains 16 residues. V lost 5 bases to trimming and J lost 6 bases; unmatched junction nucleotides: 7. The germline V gene has CDR1 SEHNR and CDR2 FQNEAQ (reference sequence). The DNA for the CDR3 is TGTGCCAGCAGCAACCCGGGACAGGGGGCGGCCGGGGAGCTGTTTTTT. Amino acid sequence: CASSNPGQGAAGELFF.

The chain has TRBV29-1 and TRBJ2-7, with D tentatively TRBD1 (6 bases). V gave up 4 bases and J gave up 3 bases, with 10 bases separating them. This CDR3 contains 12 residues. From germline, CDR1 is SQVTM and CDR2 ANQGSEA. Here the CDR3 DNA reads TGCAGCGTTGTTGAGGGGGACTACGAGCAGTACTTC. This sequence encodes CSVVEGDYEQYF.